The 18 T cell receptor beta chains in this list originate from one sample, sequenced in a study of T cell responses to AZD1222 COVID-19 vaccine. Produced via immunoSEQ multiplex PCR; TCRdb's table is partial and in-frame only. The sample has about 92,000 clones, approximately 91% seen once. Here the sequenced sample was peripheral blood, taken on day 0 of AZD1222 vaccination. These receptors originate from an adult in good health.

The CDR3 sequence: CASSAGDSKNIQYF. As DNA, the CDR3 is TGTGCCAGCAGCGCGGGGGACAGTAAAAACATTCAGTACTTC. The chain carries TRBV9 and TRBJ2-4; a weak D match, TRBD1 (7 bases). The CDR3 totals 14 residues. The V gene's germline CDR1 is SGDLS and CDR2 YYNGEE. Between the trimmed V and J ends, which lost 3 bases and 4 bases, there was a span of 11 bases.

The chain is built from TRBV5-5 and TRBJ1-1, with a possible D match to TRBD1 (5 bases). CDR1 SGHKS and CDR2 YYEKEE come from the germline V gene (reference sequence). The CDR3 is made up of 16 amino acids. The V end was cut by 6 bases, the J end by 1 base, with 19 bases between. The CDR3 DNA is TGTGCCAGCATCCCTCTTCTTGGACATGGGAACACTGAAGCTTTCTTT. This translates into CASIPLLGHGNTEAFF.

The V call is TRBV28, the J call TRBJ2-7, with 8 bases fitting TRBD2. Germline trimming cut 2 bases from V and 2 bases from J; bases unmatched to any gene: 17. Germline values: CDR1 MDHEN, CDR2 SYDVKM. This CDR3 region has 19 residues. The CDR3 reads CASSLTGLGNGRAPYEQYF. The DNA of the CDR3 is TGTGCCAGCAGTTTAACGGGGCTGGGCAACGGGAGGGCCCCCTACGAGCAGTACTTC.

The chain has TRBV5-1 and TRBJ1-3; 8 nucleotides match TRBD1. CDR1 is SGHRS, CDR2 YFSETQ, per germline. The CDR3 consists of 14 residues. Losses at the gene ends were 6 bases for V and 4 bases for J; bases not matched to a gene: 6. CDR3 loop: CASTLGDRGNTIYF. The CDR3 region has the DNA TGCGCCAGCACCTTAGGGGACAGGGGAAACACCATATATTTT.

This clone was seen just once. This chain joins TRBV29-1 and TRBJ2-7; D is unclear. The CDR3 spans 13 residues. V shed 5 bases and J shed 2 bases, with 13 bases lying between them. Germline CDR1 is SQVTM and CDR2 is ANQGSEA. This chain's CDR3 is CSVNFGSAYEQYF. DNA of the CDR3: TGCAGCGTTAACTTCGGGTCAGCCTACGAGCAGTACTTC.

The chain employs TRBV30 and TRBJ2-7; D unresolved. From germline, CDR1 is GTSNPN and CDR2 SVGIG (reference sequence). Between the trimmed V and J ends, which lost 7 bases and 6 bases, there was a span of 19 bases. The CDR3 runs 13 residues. Here the CDR3 DNA reads TGTGCCTACTCGATCTTAGGTACCGGCGAGCAGTACTTC. Translated: CAYSILGTGEQYF.

The gene calls are TRBV6-4 and TRBJ2-7, with D unclear. Germline values: CDR1 MRHNA, CDR2 SNTAGT. This CDR3 comprises 11 residues. With 2 bases removed from V and 2 bases from J, the gap between germline ends came to 1 base. For the CDR3, the DNA is TGTGCCAGCAGTGACGCCTACGAGCAGTACTTC. This gives the protein CASSDAYEQYF.

The chain uses TRBV18 and TRBJ2-1, with no clear D. Germline values: CDR1 KGHSH, CDR2 LQKENI. The CDR3 covers 16 residues. Trimming left V 3 bases short and J 3 bases short, with 15 bases between. Here the CDR3 DNA reads TGTGCCAGCTCACCCGGACGACCGACGGACTACAATGAGCAGTTCTTC. Translated: CASSPGRPTDYNEQFF.

The chain recombines TRBV3-1 (or the pseudogene TRBV3-2) with TRBJ1-5; tentative D call: TRBD1 (6 bases). CDR3 length equals 15 residues. Between the trimmed V and J ends, which lost 2 bases and 6 bases, there was a span of 14 bases. The germline V gene has CDR1 LGHDT and CDR2 YNNKEL (reference sequence). CDR3 in amino acids: CASSQLQGRGQPQHF. CDR3 in DNA: TGTGCCAGCAGCCAACTACAGGGACGGGGTCAGCCCCAGCATTTT.

The V gene is TRBV15, the J gene TRBJ2-7; TRBD1 matches 7 bases. Germline V CDR1 and CDR2: LNHNV, YYDKDF (reference sequence). V shed 3 bases, J shed 7 bases, and the junction held 12 bases outside the gene matches. The CDR3 has 15 residues. CDR3 nucleotide sequence: TGTGCCACCAGCAGGTGGACAGGTACTCCGGGTGAGCAGTACTTC. Amino acids: CATSRWTGTPGEQYF.

This sequence joins TRBV27 and TRBJ1-5; maybe TRBD1 (6 bases). CDR1 is MNHEY and CDR2 is SMNVEV in the germline V gene (reference sequence). V lost 4 bases and J 3 bases, leaving 7 bases between the germline ends. This CDR3 is 13 amino acids long. DNA for the CDR3: TGTGCCAGCAGTTGGACAGTCAATCAGCCCCAGCATTTT. Its protein is CASSWTVNQPQHF.

In this sample, this clone turned up a few times. The rearrangement uses TRBV7-9 and TRBJ1-3, with D unclear. The CDR3 sequence is 13 residues long. V was cut by 3 bases and J by 1 base, with 4 bases left in between. The germline V gene encodes CDR1 SEHNR and CDR2 FQNEAQ (reference sequence). The CDR3 here is CASSLESGNTIYF. In DNA, the CDR3 is TGTGCCAGCAGCTTGGAGTCTGGAAACACCATATATTTT.

V usage is TRBV6-5 and J usage is TRBJ2-5; a weak D match, TRBD2 (6 bases). Germline CDR1 and CDR2: MNHEY and SVGAGI. Trimming stripped 10 bases from V and 2 bases from J, with 11 bases between. There are 12 residues in the CDR3. CDR3 sequence: CATGGSQETQYF. The DNA for the CDR3 is TGTGCCACCGGGGGATCACAAGAGACCCAGTACTTC.

This clone has only one observation. This chain links TRBV25-1 with TRBJ2-5; D perhaps matches TRBD1 (6 bases). V was pared by 5 bases and J by 3 bases, with 16 bases between. Germline CDR1 is MGHDK and CDR2 is SYGVNS. The CDR3 runs to 15 residues. CDR3 region: CASSPLRGEEETQYF. Written as DNA, the CDR3 is TGTGCCAGCAGTCCACTCAGGGGAGAAGAAGAGACCCAGTACTTC.

J is TRBJ1-3 and V is TRBV7-2; a weak D match, TRBD1 (5 bases). Germline CDR1 reads SGHTA; CDR2 reads FQGNSA. V lost 5 bases, J lost 0 bases, and 8 bases lay in between. This CDR3 spans 14 amino acids. Here the CDR3 DNA reads TGTGCCAGCAGCACAGACAGCTCTGGAAACACCATATATTTT. Translated: CASSTDSSGNTIYF.

The V call is TRBV6-1, the J call TRBJ1-1; a possible D gene is TRBD1 (5 bases). The CDR3 runs 14 residues. The V gene lost 2 bases and the J gene lost 3 bases, with 10 bases spanning the gap. Per the germline V gene, CDR1 is MNHNS and CDR2 is SASEGT. The CDR3 DNA sequence: TGTGCCAGCAGTGAAAGAGTAGGGGACACTGAAGCTTTCTTT. Protein: CASSERVGDTEAFF.

The chain couples TRBV6-5 to TRBJ1-2; the match to TRBD1 covers 8 bases. The length of the CDR3 is 13 residues. CDR1 MNHEY and CDR2 SVGAGI come from the germline V gene. V was clipped by 8 bases and J by 7 bases; unmatched bases: 9. This CDR3 is CASGTGQVSGYTF. The CDR3 DNA is TGTGCCAGCGGAACGGGACAGGTCAGTGGCTACACCTTC.

This rearrangement joins TRBV7-9 to TRBJ1-4, with D possibly matching TRBD1 (5 bases). From germline, CDR1 is SEHNR and CDR2 FQNEAQ (reference sequence). The CDR3 has 15 amino acids. Trimming removed 8 bases from V and 0 bases from J, with 13 bases in between. DNA of the CDR3: TGTGCCAGCGGCCGCAGGGATGCAACTAATGAAAAACTGTTTTTT. It is translated as CASGRRDATNEKLFF.